A selection of T cell receptor beta chains follows, all from one sample in a study of response to subunit inactivated influenza vaccine. TCRdb reanalysed the RT-PCR reads using MiXCR and keeps one entry per CDR3 protein. The sample lists 400,000 to 550,000 distinct CDR3 sequences, about 25% occurring once. Source: CD4+ T cells sorted from PBMCs, taken more than 4 days after vaccination. Receptors were obtained from a middle-aged man who received an inactivated influenza vaccine. Both conserved end residues are part of each CDR3. Clone size is shown for a subset of rows, as once, few, many or a class of expanded clone.

abundance	len	v_gene	j_gene	CDR3aa
few	16	TRBV4-3	TRBJ2-5	CASSQDLPGFQETQYF
few	16	TRBV10-3	TRBJ2-2	CAISEEPRLNTGELFF
few	18	TRBV4-1	TRBJ2-5	CASSPDRGQLPSQETQYF
few	16	TRBV4-1	TRBJ2-3	CASSQDRASEKDTQYF
.	11	TRBV12-3/TRBV12-4	TRBJ1-6	CASRSGGSLHF
.	11	TRBV3-1	TRBJ2-7	CASRSLNEQYF
many	13	TRBV12-3/TRBV12-4	TRBJ2-5	CASSRGLRETQYF
few	12	TRBV12-3/TRBV12-4	TRBJ2-7	CASRGTSYEQYF
.	13	TRBV3-1	TRBJ2-5	CASSHGFQETQYF
.	16	TRBV4-1	TRBJ2-1	CASSQAGDRAAGEQFF
few	13	TRBV12-3/TRBV12-4	TRBJ2-1	CASSDRDSTEQFF
.	16	TRBV20-1	TRBJ2-7	CSARSGTSVRPYEQYF
few	16	TRBV27	TRBJ1-6	CASSFSRGRNNSPLHF
few	17	TRBV7-2	TRBJ2-3	CASSLASGTGGADTQYF
.	16	TRBV15	TRBJ2-6	CATSRDTVAGANVLTF
few	14	TRBV7-2	TRBJ2-7	CASSLVGRDYEQYF
.	17	TRBV6-2/TRBV6-3	TRBJ2-2	CASSYLIRAGGGGELFF
.	13	TRBV20-1	TRBJ1-2	CSAHQGAGYGYTF
few	12	TRBV29-1	TRBJ1-1	CSVDLGNTEAFF
few	16	TRBV12-3/TRBV12-4	TRBJ2-2	CASSPRLQGNTGELFF
once	15	TRBV7-9	TRBJ2-5	CASSLRGRPQETQYF
.	14	TRBV7-9	TRBJ2-1	CASSPRRESNEQFF
.	13	TRBV15	TRBJ1-3	CATSSGAGNTIYF
.	14	TRBV29-1	TRBJ1-1	CSDIQGAGNTEAFF
.	13	TRBV27	TRBJ1-2	CASSLGTGPGYTF
few	15	TRBV18	TRBJ1-5	CASSPGGGGNQPQHF
few	15	TRBV6-2/TRBV6-3	TRBJ2-7	CASRRESGHLYEQYF
.	17	TRBV4-2	TRBJ2-7	CASSQESPGGRSYEQYF
few	17	TRBV7-8	TRBJ2-7	CASSPGTGSVGSYEQYF
.	17	TRBV18	TRBJ2-1	CASSPLWEDVSYNEQFF
.	14	TRBV4-3	TRBJ1-1	CASSQEQANTEAFF
.	12	TRBV28	TRBJ2-7	CASRPPIGEQYF
.	16	TRBV28	TRBJ2-7	CASSLIGRDFSYEQYF
.	15	TRBV20-1	TRBJ2-5	CSAPKGTGGGETQYF
few	14	TRBV4-3	TRBJ1-2	CASSQWQGTYGYTF
.	12	TRBV7-2	TRBJ2-1	CASSSIGNEQFF
few	15	TRBV29-1	TRBJ2-5	CSVLTGTLVRETQYF
.	14	TRBV11-1	TRBJ2-7	CASSPQWDGYEQYF
few	13	TRBV28	TRBJ1-1	CASRTGGDTEAFF
.	15	TRBV4-3	TRBJ2-7	CASSQVGGGAAEQYF
.	13	TRBV30	TRBJ2-1	CAWRGGGYNEQFF
few	16	TRBV19	TRBJ1-2	CASIDGGQGRDYGYTF